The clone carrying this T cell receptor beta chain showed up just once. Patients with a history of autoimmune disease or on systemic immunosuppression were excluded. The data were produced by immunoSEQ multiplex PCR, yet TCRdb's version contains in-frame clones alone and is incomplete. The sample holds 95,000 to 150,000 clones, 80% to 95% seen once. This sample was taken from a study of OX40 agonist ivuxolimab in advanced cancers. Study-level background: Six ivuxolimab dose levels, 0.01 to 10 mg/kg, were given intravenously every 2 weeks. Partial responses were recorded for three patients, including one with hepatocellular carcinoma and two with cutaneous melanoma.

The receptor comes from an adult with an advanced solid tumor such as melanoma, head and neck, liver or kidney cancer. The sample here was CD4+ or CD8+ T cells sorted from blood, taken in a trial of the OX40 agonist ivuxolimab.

CDR3 bases: TGCGCCAGCAGCTTGGCCGGGGACCTTACAGATACGCAGTATTTT. The encoded protein is CASSLAGDLTDTQYF. This sequence joins TRBV5-1 and TRBJ2-3; TRBD1 or TRBD2 may be the D gene (5 bases each). The CDR3 length is 15 residues. The V end lost 0 bases, the J end lost 3 bases, and 11 bases lay between the germline ends. Germline CDR1 is SGHRS and CDR2 is YFSETQ.